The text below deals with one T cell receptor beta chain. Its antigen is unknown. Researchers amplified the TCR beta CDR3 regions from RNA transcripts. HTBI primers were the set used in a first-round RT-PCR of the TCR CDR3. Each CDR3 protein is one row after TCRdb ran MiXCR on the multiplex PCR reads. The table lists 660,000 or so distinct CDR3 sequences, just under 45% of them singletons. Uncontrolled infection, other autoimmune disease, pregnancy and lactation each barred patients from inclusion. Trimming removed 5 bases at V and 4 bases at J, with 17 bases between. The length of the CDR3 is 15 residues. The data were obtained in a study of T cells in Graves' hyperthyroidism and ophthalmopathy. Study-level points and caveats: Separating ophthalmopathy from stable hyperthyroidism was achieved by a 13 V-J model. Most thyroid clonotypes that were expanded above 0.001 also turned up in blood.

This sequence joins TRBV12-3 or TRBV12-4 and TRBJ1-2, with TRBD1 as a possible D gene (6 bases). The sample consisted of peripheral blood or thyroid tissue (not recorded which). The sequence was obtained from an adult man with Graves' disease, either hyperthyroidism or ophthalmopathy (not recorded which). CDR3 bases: TGTGCCAGCAGTCAAACAGGGTTGCCTATCTATGGCTACACCTTC. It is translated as CASSQTGLPIYGYTF.